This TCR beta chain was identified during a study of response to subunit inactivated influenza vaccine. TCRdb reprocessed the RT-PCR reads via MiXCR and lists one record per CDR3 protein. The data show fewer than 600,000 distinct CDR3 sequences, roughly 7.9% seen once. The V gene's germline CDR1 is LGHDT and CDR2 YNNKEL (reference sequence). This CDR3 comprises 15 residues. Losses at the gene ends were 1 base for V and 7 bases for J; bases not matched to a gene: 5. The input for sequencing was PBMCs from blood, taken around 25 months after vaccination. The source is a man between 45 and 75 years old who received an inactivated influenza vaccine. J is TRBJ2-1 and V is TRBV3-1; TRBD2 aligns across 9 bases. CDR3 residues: CASSQATSGKNEQFF. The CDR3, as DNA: TGTGCCAGCAGCCAAGCGACTAGCGGTAAAAATGAGCAGTTCTTC.